A selection of T cell receptor beta chains follows, all from one sample in a study of a mutant IDH1 vaccine in newly diagnosed glioma. No antigen has been identified for these receptors. Clones were sequenced by immunoSEQ multiplex PCR, and TCRdb holds only the in-frame ones, with some missing. The repertoire holds some 56,000 clones, 60% to 80% seen once, with less than 6.5% in the top ten. The material sequenced was PBMCs, taken from a glioma patient whose treatment included an IDH1 peptide vaccine. These receptors all stem from a man in his fifties with glioma. Both conserved end residues are part of each CDR3. The D gene is left open where the match is weak. Some rows mark clone size as missing; the rest say once, few, many or name a class of expanded clone.

TRBV7-9	.	TRBJ1-2	.	CASSRLDGSYGYTF	TGTGCCAGCAGCCGTTTGGACGGAAGCTATGGCTACACCTTC
TRBV7-2	.	TRBJ1-1	.	CASSPGVGEAFF	TGTGCCAGCAGCCCCGGGGTAGGGGAAGCTTTCTTT
TRBV27	.	TRBJ1-1	.	CASSPGHLNTEAFF	TGTGCCAGTTCTCCGGGACACTTGAACACTGAAGCTTTCTTT
TRBV5-1	.	TRBJ2-7	.	CASGFGSSYEQYF	TGCGCCAGCGGCTTTGGGAGCTCCTACGAGCAGTACTTC
TRBV9	TRBD2	TRBJ2-7	.	CASSPMAGGFYEQYF	TGTGCCAGCAGCCCAATGGCGGGGGGCTTCTACGAGCAGTACTTC
TRBV18	.	TRBJ1-4	few	CASSPSRGGEKLFF	TGTGCCAGCTCACCCTCCAGGGGAGGGGAAAAACTGTTTTTT
TRBV7-2	.	TRBJ1-5	.	CASSFQKAQPQHF	TGTGCCAGCAGCTTCCAAAAGGCTCAGCCCCAGCATTTT
TRBV28	TRBD1	TRBJ1-5	.	CASTPGQGARQPQHF	TGTGCCAGCACTCCGGGACAGGGGGCGCGTCAGCCCCAGCATTTT
TRBV7-8	.	TRBJ2-3	.	CASSLILGRTDTQYF	TGTGCCAGCAGCTTAATCTTAGGGCGCACAGATACGCAGTATTTT
TRBV19	.	TRBJ1-4	few	CASSIPRGEINEKLFF	TGTGCCAGTAGTATACCCCGCGGGGAGATAAATGAAAAACTGTTTTTT
TRBV6-6	TRBD1	TRBJ2-1	.	CASSYGQGTDEQFF	TGTGCCAGCAGTTATGGACAGGGAACGGATGAGCAGTTCTTC
TRBV30	.	TRBJ2-3	.	CAWFLSGFSSTDTQYF	TGTGCCTGGTTCCTTTCAGGGTTTTCGAGCACAGATACGCAGTATTTT
TRBV7-3	TRBD2	TRBJ2-1	.	CASSLISGSSDEQFF	TGTGCCAGCAGCTTAATTAGCGGGTCCTCGGATGAGCAGTTCTTC
TRBV4-1	TRBD2	TRBJ2-5	once	CASSQVYSGTTQETQYF	TGCGCCAGCAGCCAAGTATACAGCGGGACCACCCAAGAGACCCAGTACTTC
TRBV9	.	TRBJ2-6	.	CASSVYPGANVLTF	TGTGCCAGCAGCGTATACCCCGGGGCCAACGTCCTGACTTTC
TRBV16	.	TRBJ1-4	.	CASSQGQHEKLFF	TGTGCCAGCAGCCAAGGACAGCATGAAAAACTGTTTTTT
TRBV30	.	TRBJ2-3	.	CAWSLGVGSTDTQYF	TGTGCCTGGAGTTTAGGCGTGGGGAGCACAGATACGCAGTATTTT
TRBV30	.	TRBJ1-3	.	CAWKGSGNTIYF	TGTGCCTGGAAGGGTTCTGGAAACACCATATATTTT
TRBV5-1	.	TRBJ1-5	.	CASSPEAGFNQPQHF	TGCGCCAGCAGCCCCGAGGCAGGGTTTAATCAGCCCCAGCATTTT
TRBV19	.	TRBJ2-2	.	CASSISLGTGELFF	TGTGCCAGTAGTATATCCCTGGGCACCGGGGAGCTGTTTTTT